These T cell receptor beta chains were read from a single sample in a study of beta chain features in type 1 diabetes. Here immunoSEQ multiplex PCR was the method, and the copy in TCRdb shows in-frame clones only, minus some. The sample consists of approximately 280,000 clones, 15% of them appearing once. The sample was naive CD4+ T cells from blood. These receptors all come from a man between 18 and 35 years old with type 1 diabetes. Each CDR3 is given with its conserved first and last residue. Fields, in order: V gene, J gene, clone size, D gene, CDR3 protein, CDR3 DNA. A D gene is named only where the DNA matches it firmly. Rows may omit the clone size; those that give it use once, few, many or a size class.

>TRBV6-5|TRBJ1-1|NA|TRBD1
CASSYPSGTGYQAFF
TGTGCCAGCAGTTACCCTTCCGGGACAGGTTATCAAGCTTTCTTT
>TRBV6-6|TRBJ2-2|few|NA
CASSIPTTGTGELFF
TGTGCCAGCAGTATCCCAACGACAGGCACCGGGGAGCTGTTTTTT
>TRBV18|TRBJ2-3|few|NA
CASSPTYTDTQYF
TGTGCCAGCTCACCCACCTACACAGATACGCAGTATTTT
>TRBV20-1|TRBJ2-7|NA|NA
CSASRVYEQYF
TGCAGTGCTAGCAGGGTGTACGAGCAGTACTTC
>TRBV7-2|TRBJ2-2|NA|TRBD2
CASSLASGLAGVGGELFF
TGTGCCAGCAGCTTAGCTTCGGGACTAGCGGGAGTCGGCGGGGAGCTGTTTTTT
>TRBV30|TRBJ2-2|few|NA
CAKSRLNTGELFF
TGTGCCAAATCCAGACTGAACACCGGGGAGCTGTTTTTT
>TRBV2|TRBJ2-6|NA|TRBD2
CASILSGGSNSGANVLTF
TGTGCCAGCATTCTTAGCGGGGGAAGCAACTCTGGGGCCAACGTCCTGACTTTC
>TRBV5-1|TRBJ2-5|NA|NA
CASSLGAGRSGETQYF
TGCGCCAGCAGCTTGGGCGCGGGGCGGTCGGGGGAGACCCAGTACTTC
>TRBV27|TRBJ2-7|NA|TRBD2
CASSPLAGVTAYEQYF
TGTGCCAGCAGTCCTCTAGCGGGGGTCACCGCCTACGAGCAGTACTTC
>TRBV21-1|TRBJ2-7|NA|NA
CASSPRPGQRFYEQYF
TGTGCCAGCAGCCCACGACCGGGACAGCGGTTCTACGAGCAGTACTTC
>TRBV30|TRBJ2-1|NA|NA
CAWSVLSAPLYNEQFF
TGTGCCTGGAGTGTACTCTCAGCGCCCCTCTACAATGAGCAGTTCTTC
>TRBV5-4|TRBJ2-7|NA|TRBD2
CASSLVAGGTYEQYF
TGTGCCAGCAGCTTGGTAGCGGGAGGAACCTACGAGCAGTACTTC
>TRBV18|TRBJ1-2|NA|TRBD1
CASSTMDRGFGGYTF
TGTGCCAGCTCGACGATGGACAGGGGATTTGGGGGCTACACCTTC
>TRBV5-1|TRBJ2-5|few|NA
CASSFRGNLQETQYF
TGCGCCAGCAGCTTTCGGGGGAACCTCCAAGAGACCCAGTACTTC
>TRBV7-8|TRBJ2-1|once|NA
CASSPSHAGLPNEQFF
TGTGCCAGCAGCCCGAGTCATGCGGGGCTACCCAATGAGCAGTTCTTC
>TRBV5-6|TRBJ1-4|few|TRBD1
CASSNSRGRNEKLFF
TGTGCCAGCAGCAATAGCAGGGGGCGGAATGAAAAACTGTTTTTT
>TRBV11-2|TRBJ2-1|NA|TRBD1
CASSLAGQGYEQFF
TGTGCCAGCAGCTTAGCGGGACAGGGTTATGAGCAGTTCTTC
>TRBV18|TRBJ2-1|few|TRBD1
CASSPPGTGGSNEQFF
TGTGCCAGCTCACCACCGGGAACAGGGGGTTCCAATGAGCAGTTCTTC
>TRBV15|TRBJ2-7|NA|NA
CATSIDAYSREEQYF
TGTGCCACCAGCATCGACGCCTACTCCCGGGAGGAGCAGTACTTC
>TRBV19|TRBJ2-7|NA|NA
CASSIQGGSYEQYF
TGTGCCAGTAGTATCCAGGGTGGCTCCTACGAGCAGTACTTC
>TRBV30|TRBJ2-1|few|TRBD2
CAWSAGLAGGPSSGYNEQFF
TGTGCCTGGAGTGCCGGACTAGCGGGAGGGCCTTCTTCAGGCTACAATGAGCAGTTCTTC
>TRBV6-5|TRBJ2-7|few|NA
CASSYSSLVPYEQYF
TGTGCCAGCAGTTACTCGTCCCTAGTCCCCTACGAGCAGTACTTC
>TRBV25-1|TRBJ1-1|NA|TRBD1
CASSESRGTTEAFF
TGTGCCAGCAGTGAAAGCAGGGGGACCACTGAAGCTTTCTTT
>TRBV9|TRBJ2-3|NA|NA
CASSVATGSDTQYF
TGTGCCAGCAGCGTAGCTACCGGGTCAGATACGCAGTATTTT
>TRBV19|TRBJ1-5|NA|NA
CASSYRTNQPQHF
TGTGCCAGTAGTTACAGGACCAATCAGCCCCAGCATTTT
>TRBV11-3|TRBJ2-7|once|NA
CASSLGGYPGEQYF
TGTGCCAGCAGCTTAGGGGGCTATCCCGGCGAGCAGTACTTC
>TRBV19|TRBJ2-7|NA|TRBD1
CASSALPGQRAYEQYF
TGTGCCAGTAGTGCACTTCCGGGACAGAGGGCCTACGAGCAGTACTTC
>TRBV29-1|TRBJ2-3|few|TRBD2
CSSPGGSSNTQYF
TGCAGCTCACCGGGAGGAAGTTCGAATACGCAGTATTTT
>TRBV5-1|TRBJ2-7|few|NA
CASSFGARAYEQYF
TGCGCCAGCAGCTTTGGGGCCCGGGCCTACGAGCAGTACTTC
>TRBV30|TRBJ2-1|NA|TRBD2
CACFTSGGDNEQFF
TGTGCCTGTTTCACTAGCGGGGGAGACAATGAGCAGTTCTTC
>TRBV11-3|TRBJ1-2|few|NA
CASSLVIGYTF
TGTGCCAGCAGCTTAGTTATCGGCTACACCTTC
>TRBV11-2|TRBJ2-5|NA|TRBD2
CASSPRRLAGGGGGETQYF
TGTGCCAGCAGCCCCCGCAGGCTAGCGGGCGGCGGCGGCGGTGAGACCCAGTACTTC
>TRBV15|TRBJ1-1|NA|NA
CATSRDVTEAFF
TGTGCCACCAGCAGAGATGTAACTGAAGCTTTCTTT
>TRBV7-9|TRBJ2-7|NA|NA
CASSLSTESPFF
TGTGCCAGCAGCTTGTCGACAGAAAGCCCCTTTTTC
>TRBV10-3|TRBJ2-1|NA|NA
CANQLGLYNEQFF
TGTGCCAACCAGTTGGGGCTGTACAATGAGCAGTTCTTC
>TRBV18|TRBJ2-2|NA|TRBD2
CASSPGTSLRRELFF
TGTGCCAGCTCCCCCGGGACTAGCTTACGTCGGGAGCTGTTTTTT
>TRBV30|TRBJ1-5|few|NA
CAWSVAPQGRQPQHF
TGTGCCTGGAGTGTAGCCCCACAGGGCCGCCAGCCCCAGCATTTT
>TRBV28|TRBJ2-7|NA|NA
CASRLGTLGEQYF
TGTGCCAGCCGCCTCGGGACTCTGGGGGAGCAGTACTTC